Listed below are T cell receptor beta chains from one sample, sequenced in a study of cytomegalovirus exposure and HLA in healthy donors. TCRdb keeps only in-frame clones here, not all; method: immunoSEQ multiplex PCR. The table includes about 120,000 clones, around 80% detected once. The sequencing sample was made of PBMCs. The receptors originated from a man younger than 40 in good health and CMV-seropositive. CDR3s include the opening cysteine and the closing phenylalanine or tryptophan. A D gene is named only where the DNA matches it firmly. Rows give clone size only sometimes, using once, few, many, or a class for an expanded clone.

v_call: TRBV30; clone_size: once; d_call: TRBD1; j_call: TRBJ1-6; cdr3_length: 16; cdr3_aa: CAWRPDRRSYNSPLHF; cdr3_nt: TGTGCCTGGAGGCCGGACAGGCGCTCCTATAATTCACCCCTCCACTTT
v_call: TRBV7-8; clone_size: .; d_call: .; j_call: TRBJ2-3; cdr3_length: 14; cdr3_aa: CASSFGGASDTQYF; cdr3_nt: TGTGCCAGCAGCTTTGGCGGGGCGTCTGATACGCAGTATTTT
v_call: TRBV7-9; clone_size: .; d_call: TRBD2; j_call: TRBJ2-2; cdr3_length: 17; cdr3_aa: CASSQSIGGRSTGELFF; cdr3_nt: TGTGCCAGCAGTCAATCGATCGGGGGGAGGAGTACCGGGGAGCTGTTTTTT
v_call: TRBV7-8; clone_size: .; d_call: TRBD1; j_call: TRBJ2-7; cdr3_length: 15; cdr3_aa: CASSPRDRSSYEQYF; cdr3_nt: TGTGCCAGCAGCCCGAGGGACAGGAGCTCCTACGAGCAGTACTTC
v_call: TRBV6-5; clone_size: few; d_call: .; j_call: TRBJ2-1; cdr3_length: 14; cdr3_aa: CASQAGRPYNEQFF; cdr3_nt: TGTGCCAGCCAGGCGGGACGACCCTACAATGAGCAGTTCTTC
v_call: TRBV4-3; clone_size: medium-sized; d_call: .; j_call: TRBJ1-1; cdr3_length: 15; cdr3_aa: CASSKMDSRNTEAFF; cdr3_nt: TGCGCCAGCAGCAAGATGGACAGTAGGAACACTGAAGCTTTCTTT
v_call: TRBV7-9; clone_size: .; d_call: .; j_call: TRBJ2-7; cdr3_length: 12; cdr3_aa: CASSSTGYEQYF; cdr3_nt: TGTGCCAGCAGCTCAACAGGGTACGAGCAGTACTTC
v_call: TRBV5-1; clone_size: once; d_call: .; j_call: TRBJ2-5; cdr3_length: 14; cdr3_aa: CASSLAASEETQYF; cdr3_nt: TGCGCCAGCAGCTTGGCGGCCAGCGAAGAGACCCAGTACTTC
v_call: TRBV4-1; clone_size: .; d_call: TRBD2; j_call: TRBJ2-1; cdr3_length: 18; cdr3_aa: CASSQGTVMTSGRNEQFF; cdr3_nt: TGCGCCAGCAGCCAAGGGACGGTAATGACTAGCGGGAGGAATGAGCAGTTCTTC
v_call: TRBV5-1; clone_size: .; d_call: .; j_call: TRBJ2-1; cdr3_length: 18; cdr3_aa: CASSLASSRVSSYNEQFF; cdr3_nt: TGCGCCAGCAGCTTGGCCTCCTCGCGGGTAAGCTCCTACAATGAGCAGTTCTTC
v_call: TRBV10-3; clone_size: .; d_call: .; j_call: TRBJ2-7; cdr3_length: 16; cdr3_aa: CAVSDLAGGSAYEQYF; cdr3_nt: TGTGCCGTCAGTGACCTCGCAGGTGGGAGCGCCTACGAGCAGTACTTC
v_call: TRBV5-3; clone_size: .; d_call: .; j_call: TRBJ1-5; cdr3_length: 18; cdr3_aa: CARRPGKEESSSNQPQHF; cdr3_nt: TGTGCCAGAAGGCCCGGGAAGGAGGAGTCCTCTAGCAATCAGCCCCAGCATTTT
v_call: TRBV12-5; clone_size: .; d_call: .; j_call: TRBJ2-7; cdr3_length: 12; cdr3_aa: CASGLRGNEQYF; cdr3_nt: TGTGCTAGTGGTCTAAGGGGGAACGAGCAGTACTTC
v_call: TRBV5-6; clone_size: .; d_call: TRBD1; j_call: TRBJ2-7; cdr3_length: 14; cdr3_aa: CASSLGGQPYEQYF; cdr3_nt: TGTGCCAGCAGCTTGGGGGGACAGCCCTACGAGCAGTACTTC
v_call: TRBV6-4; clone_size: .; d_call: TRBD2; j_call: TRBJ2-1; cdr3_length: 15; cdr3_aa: CASSDSREGIDEQFF; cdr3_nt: TGTGCCAGCAGTGACTCGAGGGAGGGAATCGATGAGCAGTTCTTC
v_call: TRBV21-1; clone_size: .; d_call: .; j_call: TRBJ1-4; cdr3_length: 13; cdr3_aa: CASSNRGREKLFF; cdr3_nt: TGTGCCAGCAGCAACAGGGGGCGAGAAAAACTGTTTTTT
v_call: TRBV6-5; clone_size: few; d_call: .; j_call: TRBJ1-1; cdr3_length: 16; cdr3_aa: CASSYGPSEVGTEAFF; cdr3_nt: TGTGCCAGCAGTTACGGGCCTTCGGAAGTGGGCACTGAAGCTTTCTTT
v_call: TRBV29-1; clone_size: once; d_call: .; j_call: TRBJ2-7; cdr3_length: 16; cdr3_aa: CSVEEGSLGLSYEQYF; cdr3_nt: TGCAGCGTTGAAGAAGGTTCGCTGGGCCTTTCCTACGAGCAGTACTTC
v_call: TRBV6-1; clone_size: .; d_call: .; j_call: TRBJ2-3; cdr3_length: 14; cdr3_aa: CASSTREITDTQYF; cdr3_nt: TGTGCCAGCAGTACAAGGGAGATCACAGATACGCAGTATTTT
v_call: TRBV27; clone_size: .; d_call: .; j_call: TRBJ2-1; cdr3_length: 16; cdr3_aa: CASSLLSLDSYNEQFF; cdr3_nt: TGTGCCAGCAGTTTATTGTCCCTTGACAGCTACAATGAGCAGTTCTTC
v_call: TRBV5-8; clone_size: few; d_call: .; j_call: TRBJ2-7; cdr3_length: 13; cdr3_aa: CASSLRQGSEQYF; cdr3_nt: TGTGCCAGCAGCTTGAGGCAGGGGTCCGAGCAGTACTTC
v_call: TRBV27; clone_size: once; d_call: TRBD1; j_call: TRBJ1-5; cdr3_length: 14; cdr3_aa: CASSWGQGNQPQHF; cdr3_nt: TGTGCCAGCAGTTGGGGACAGGGGAATCAGCCCCAGCATTTT
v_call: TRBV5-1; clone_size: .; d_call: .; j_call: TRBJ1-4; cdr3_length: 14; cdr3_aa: CASSLNGPNEKLFF; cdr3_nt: TGCGCCAGCAGCTTGAATGGGCCGAATGAAAAACTGTTTTTT